In its sample, the clone carrying this T cell receptor (beta chain) was seen many times. Unmatched junction bases numbered 4, after V lost 6 bases and J lost 0 bases. The CDR3 sequence is 17 residues long. Germline assignment: CDR1 ENHRY and CDR2 SYGVKD. These data originate in a study of identical twins. TCRdb analysed the 5' RACE reads with MiXCR anew, one entry per CDR3 protein. The table shows fewer than 900,000 distinct CDR3 sequences, with 15% to 20% occurring only once. In addition, the sample was reused for a study of T cells expressing NK-cell markers. As that report states: Sorted CD3+CD56+NKG2C+, CD3+CD56+NKG2C- and CD3+CD56-NKG2C+ T-cell subsets were beta-chain profiled. For several experiments, T cell sorting was restricted to the alpha-beta TCR population by means of an anti-gamma-delta TCR antibody.

This receptor was identified in a woman between 18 and 30 years old in good health. The rearrangement links TRBV10-3 to TRBJ2-6; TRBD2 matches at 11 bases. The sequencing input was PBMCs. CDR3 in amino acids: CAISLTSGNSGANVLTF. CDR3 coding DNA: TGTGCCATCAGCCTGACTAGCGGGAACTCTGGGGCCAACGTCCTGACTTTC.